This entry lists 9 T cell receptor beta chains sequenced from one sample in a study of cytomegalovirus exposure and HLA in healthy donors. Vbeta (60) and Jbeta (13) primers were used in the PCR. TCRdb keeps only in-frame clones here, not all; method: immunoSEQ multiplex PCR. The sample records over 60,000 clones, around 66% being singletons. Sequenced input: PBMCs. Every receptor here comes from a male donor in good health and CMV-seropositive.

CDR3 DNA sequence: TGCGCCAGCAGCTTCGGTCAGGGAACGGAGACCCAGTACTTC. Its protein product is CASSFGQGTETQYF. The chain is built from TRBV5-1 and TRBJ2-5, with a tentative D call TRBD1 (5 bases). Trimming cost V 2 bases and J 5 bases, with 13 bases left between them. In germline, CDR1 is SGHRS, CDR2 YFSETQ. The CDR3 consists of 14 residues.

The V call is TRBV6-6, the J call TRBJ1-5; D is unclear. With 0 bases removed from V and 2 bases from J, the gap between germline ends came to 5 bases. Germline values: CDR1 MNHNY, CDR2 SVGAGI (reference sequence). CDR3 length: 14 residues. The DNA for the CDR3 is TGTGCCAGCAGTTACTCTCCAGGCAATCAGCCCCAGCATTTT. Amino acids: CASSYSPGNQPQHF.

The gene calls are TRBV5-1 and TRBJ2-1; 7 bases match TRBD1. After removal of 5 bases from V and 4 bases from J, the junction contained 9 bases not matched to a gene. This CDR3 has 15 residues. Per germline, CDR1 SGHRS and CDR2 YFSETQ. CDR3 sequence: CASRGDSALYNEQFF. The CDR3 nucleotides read TGCGCCAGCAGGGGGGACAGTGCCCTTTACAATGAGCAGTTCTTC. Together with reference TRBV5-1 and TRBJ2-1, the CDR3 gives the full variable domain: KAGVTQTPRYLIKTRGQQVTLSCSPISGHRSVSWYQQTPGQGLQFLFEYFSETQRNKGNFPGRFSGRQFSNSRSEMNVSTLELGDSALYLCASRGDSALYNEQFFGPGTRLTVL.

CDR3 amino acids: CASSYSTWTGADGYTF. The CDR3 coding sequence is TGTGCCAGCAGTTACTCGACTTGGACAGGGGCGGATGGCTACACCTTC. The chain combines TRBV6-5 with TRBJ1-2; TRBD1 agrees at 9 bases. This CDR3 comprises 16 residues. Germline V lookup: CDR1 MNHEY, CDR2 SVGAGI. With 0 bases clipped from V and 6 bases from J, the junction kept 8 bases outside the gene matches.

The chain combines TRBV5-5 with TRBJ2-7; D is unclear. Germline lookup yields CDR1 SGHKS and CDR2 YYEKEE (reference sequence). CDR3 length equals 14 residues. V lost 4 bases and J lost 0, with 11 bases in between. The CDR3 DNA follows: TGTGCCAGCAGCCCCTCGTGGGCCTCCTACGAGCAGTACTTC. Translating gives CASSPSWASYEQYF.

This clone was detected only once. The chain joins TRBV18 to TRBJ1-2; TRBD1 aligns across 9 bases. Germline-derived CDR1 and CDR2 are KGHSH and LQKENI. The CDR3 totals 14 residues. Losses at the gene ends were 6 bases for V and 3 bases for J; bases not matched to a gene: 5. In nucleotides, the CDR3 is TGTGCCAGCTCGGGGGACAGGGTGGACTATGGCTACACCTTC. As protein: CASSGDRVDYGYTF.

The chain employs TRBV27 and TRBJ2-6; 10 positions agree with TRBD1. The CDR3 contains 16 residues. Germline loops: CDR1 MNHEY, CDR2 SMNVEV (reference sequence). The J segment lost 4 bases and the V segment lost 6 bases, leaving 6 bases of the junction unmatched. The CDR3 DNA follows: TGTGCCAGCAGCCGGGACAGGGGACCCGGGGCCAACGTCCTGACTTTC. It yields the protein CASSRDRGPGANVLTF.

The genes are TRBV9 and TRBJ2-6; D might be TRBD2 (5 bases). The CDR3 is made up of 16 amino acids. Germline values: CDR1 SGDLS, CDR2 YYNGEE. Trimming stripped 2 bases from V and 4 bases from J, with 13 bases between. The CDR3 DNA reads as TGTGCCAGCAGCGTTAGCCAAGCGGCGGGGGCCAACGTCCTGACTTTC. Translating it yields CASSVSQAAGANVLTF.

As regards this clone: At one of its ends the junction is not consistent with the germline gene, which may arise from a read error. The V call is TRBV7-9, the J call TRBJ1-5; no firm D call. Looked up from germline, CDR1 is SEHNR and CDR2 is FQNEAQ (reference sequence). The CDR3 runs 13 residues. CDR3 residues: CSSSEGYNQPQHF. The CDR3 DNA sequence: TGTTCCAGCAGCGAGGGTTACAATCAGCCCCAGCATTTT. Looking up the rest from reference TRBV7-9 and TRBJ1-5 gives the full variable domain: DTGVSQNPRHKITKRGQNVTFRCDPISEHNRLYWYRQTLGQGPEFLTYFQNEAQLEKSRLLSDRFSAERPKGSFSTLEIQRTEQGDSAMYLCSSSEGYNQPQHFGDGTRLSIL.